The 10 T cell receptor beta chains below were found in one sample sequenced in a study of T-cell memory formation after mild COVID-19. TCRdb reprocessed the 5' RACE reads via MiXCR and lists one record per CDR3 protein. Of 75,000 to 95,000 distinct CDR3 sequences in the sample, over 13% were seen once. Sequencing was performed on PBMCs or a T cell subset sorted from them (not recorded which). The source is a man between 18 and 29 years old who had mild COVID-19 (a few samples of this study predate the infection). Cell type and time point are not known.

J is TRBJ1-2 and V is TRBV9, with D tentatively TRBD1 (5 bases). The germline V gene has CDR1 SGDLS and CDR2 YYNGEE. This CDR3 spans 13 amino acids. V lost 3 bases, J lost 6 bases, and 12 bases lay in between. In DNA form, the CDR3 reads TGTGCCAGCAGCGGACTAGGGGTACATGGCTACACCTTC. Protein product: CASSGLGVHGYTF.

The rearrangement links TRBV7-6 to TRBJ2-7; 8 nucleotides align to TRBD1. This CDR3 comprises 15 residues. With V trimmed by 5 bases and J by 3 bases, 9 bases remained unmatched. CDR1 and CDR2 from the germline V gene are SGHVS and FNYEAQ. The CDR3, as DNA: TGTGCCAGCAGCCTCGGGACAGGAGGCGGCTACGAGCAGTACTTC. Its translation is CASSLGTGGGYEQYF.

This clonotype came up a few times. This chain links TRBV3-1 with TRBJ2-1; D call uncertain. CDR3 length: 12 residues. From germline, CDR1 is LGHDT and CDR2 YNNKEL (reference sequence). Trimming took 1 base from V and 10 from J, leaving 8 bases between them. The CDR3 loop is CASSQARSEQFF. CDR3 DNA: TGTGCCAGCAGCCAAGCCAGATCCGAGCAGTTCTTC.

CDR3 protein: CASSQGAAGGNYGYTF. The CDR3 DNA reads TGTGCCAGCAGCCAAGGGGCGGCAGGGGGTAACTATGGCTACACCTTC. V is TRBV4-2 and J is TRBJ1-2, with 7 bases aligning to TRBD1. Germline lookup yields CDR1 LGHNA and CDR2 YNFKEQ. The CDR3 length is 16 residues. Germline trimming cut 1 base from V and 1 base from J; bases unmatched to any gene: 6.

This clonotype was recorded a few times. The chain combines TRBV6-2 or TRBV6-3 with TRBJ2-2, with TRBD1 matching over 8 bases. This CDR3 is 16 amino acids long. In germline, CDR1 is MNHEY, CDR2 SVGEGT. The V gene end was trimmed by 4 bases and the J gene end by 1 base; junction bases not matched to a gene: 5. In nucleotides, the CDR3 is TGTGCCAGCAGTTTGCAGGGGGCTAAGAACACCGGGGAGCTGTTTTTT. It encodes CASSLQGAKNTGELFF.

The V and J genes are TRBV4-1 and TRBJ2-7; TRBD2 might be the D (6 bases). Germline V gene lookup returns CDR1 MGHRA and CDR2 YSYEKL. The V end was cut by 0 bases, the J end by 0 bases, with 15 bases between. The length of the CDR3 is 17 residues. CDR3 nucleotides: TGCGCCAGCAGCCAAGAAGGGCCTAGCGTAAGCTCCTACGAGCAGTACTTC. Residues: CASSQEGPSVSSYEQYF.

The table lists this clonotype with a few counts. The rearrangement links TRBV7-9 to TRBJ1-2; D may be TRBD1 (5 bases). There are 12 residues in the CDR3. V shed 11 bases and J shed 10 bases, with 20 bases lying between them. CDR1 is SEHNR and CDR2 is FQNEAQ in the germline V gene (reference sequence). The CDR3 DNA reads TGTGCCTCGACAGAGTCCGTCCCTGACTACACCTTC. It specifies CASTESVPDYTF.

This rearrangement joins TRBV9 to TRBJ2-5; 8 positions match TRBD2. J lost 2 bases, V lost 7 bases, and 4 bases had no gene match. The CDR3 extends over 13 amino acids. Per germline, CDR1 SGDLS and CDR2 YYNGEE. Here the CDR3 reads CASGQRGQETQYF. The DNA for the CDR3 is TGTGCCAGCGGACAGCGGGGGCAAGAGACCCAGTACTTC.

The V call is TRBV7-9, the J call TRBJ2-1; D uncertain. The CDR3 consists of 15 residues. The germline CDR1 and CDR2 sequences are SEHNR and FQNEAQ (reference sequence). Trimming took 5 bases from V and 5 from J, leaving 16 bases between them. The chain's CDR3 is CASSLTLGPNNEQFF. The CDR3, as DNA: TGTGCCAGCAGCCTAACCTTAGGACCGAACAATGAGCAGTTCTTC.

V and J are TRBV29-1 and TRBJ2-2; D is possibly TRBD1 (5 bases). The germline CDR1 and CDR2 sequences are SQVTM and ANQGSEA. V was trimmed by 2 bases and J by 3 bases, leaving 7 bases between them. The CDR3 length is 13 residues. The CDR3 DNA sequence: TGCAGCGTTGAACAGGGCGACACCGGGGAGCTGTTTTTT. Its protein is CSVEQGDTGELFF.